The source of this T cell receptor beta chain is a study of Graves' ophthalmopathy and Graves' hyperthyroidism. Germline CDR1 reads MNHEY; CDR2 reads SVGAGI. Trimming pared 6 bases from V and 0 bases from J, leaving 8 bases between. CDR3 length equals 13 residues. For repertoire sequencing, the TCR beta CDR3 regions were amplified from RNA transcripts. First-round RT-PCR relied on HTBI primers, and a second-round multiplex PCR came next. In TCRdb, the multiplex PCR reads were re-called with MiXCR into one record per CDR3 protein. Of about 390,000 distinct CDR3 sequences listed, 15% were seen once; the top ten hold about 7.3%. This clonotype was recorded many times.

The source material was peripheral blood. The receptor comes from a woman between 18 and 30 years old with stable Graves' hyperthyroidism. This chain links TRBV6-5 with TRBJ1-1; D may be TRBD1 (5 bases). CDR3 bases: TGTGCCAGCAGGGGGGGAGTGAACACTGAAGCTTTCTTT. This encodes CASRGGVNTEAFF.